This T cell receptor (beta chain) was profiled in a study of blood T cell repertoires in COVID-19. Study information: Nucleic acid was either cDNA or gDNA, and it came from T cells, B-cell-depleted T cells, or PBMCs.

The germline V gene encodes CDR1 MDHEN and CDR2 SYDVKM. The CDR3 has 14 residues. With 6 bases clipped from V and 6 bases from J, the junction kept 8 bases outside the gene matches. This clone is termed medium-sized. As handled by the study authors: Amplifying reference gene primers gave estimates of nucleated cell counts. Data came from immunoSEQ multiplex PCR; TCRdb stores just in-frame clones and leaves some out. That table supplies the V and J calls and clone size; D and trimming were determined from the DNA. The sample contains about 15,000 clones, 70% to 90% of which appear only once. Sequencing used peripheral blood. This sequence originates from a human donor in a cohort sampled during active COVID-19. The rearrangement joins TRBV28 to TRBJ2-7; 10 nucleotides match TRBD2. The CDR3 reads CASRQLAGPLEQYF. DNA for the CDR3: TGTGCCAGCAGACAACTAGCGGGACCCCTCGAGCAGTACTTC.